The 24 T cell receptor beta chains listed next were all sequenced from one sample in a study of T-cell reconstitution after alpha-beta-depleted transplantation in children. The TCRbeta library was prepared with unique molecular identifiers. TCRdb re-derived calls from the PCR reads in MiXCR, one entry per CDR3 protein. The sample comprises around 800,000 distinct CDR3 sequences, around 15% of which are singletons, and roughly 5% rests with the top ten. The specimen was PBMCs, mostly from graft donor cells, collected 360 days after TCRalphabeta/CD19-depleted stem cell transplant. Receptor source: a male patient aged 10 to 17 who had a stem cell transplant for acute lymphoblastic leukemia, so the T cells may come from the graft donor.

The genes are TRBV13 and TRBJ2-1, with D tentatively TRBD2 (5 bases). Germline CDR1 is PRHDT and CDR2 is FYEKMQ (reference sequence). The CDR3 sequence is 15 residues long. The V and J ends lost 5 bases and 2 bases respectively, with 13 bases between them. Written as DNA, the CDR3 is TGTGCCAGCAGCCCGACCCCCGGGACCTACAATGAGCAGTTCTTC. It yields the protein CASSPTPGTYNEQFF.

Ten or more counts support this clonotype. V gene TRBV29-1 combines with J gene TRBJ2-1, with 8 bases aligning to TRBD1. V shed 7 bases and J 7 bases; nucleotides not matched to a gene: 6. This CDR3 has 12 amino acids. Germline V gives CDR1 SQVTM, CDR2 ANQGSEA. CDR3 in DNA: TGCAGCGGGAGACAGGGGATTAATGAGCAGTTCTTC. This translates into CSGRQGINEQFF.

There are a few counts of this clonotype. The chain recombines TRBV7-8 with TRBJ2-7; 8 bases fit TRBD2. The CDR3 is made up of 18 amino acids. Germline V gives CDR1 SGHVS, CDR2 FQNEAQ. V trimming: 1 base; J trimming: 0 bases; junction bases outside the gene matches: 11. The CDR3 region is CASSLVREGYPRSYEQYF. The DNA of the CDR3 is TGTGCCAGCAGCTTAGTTCGGGAGGGTTACCCCCGCTCCTACGAGCAGTACTTC. Together with reference TRBV7-8 and TRBJ2-7, the CDR3 gives the full variable domain: GAGVSQSPRYKVAKRGQDVALRCDPISGHVSLFWYQQALGQGPEFLTYFQNEAQLDKSGLPSDRFFAERPEGSVSTLKIQRTQQEDSAVYLCASSLVREGYPRSYEQYFGPGTRLTVT.

This clonotype was counted only a few times. The chain carries TRBV6-1 and TRBJ2-7; D perhaps matches TRBD2 (9 bases). CDR1 is MNHNS and CDR2 is SASEGT in the germline V gene. The CDR3 length is 14 residues. V lost 9 bases, J lost 3 bases, and 18 bases lay in between. The CDR3 reads CASQGAGGLYEQYF. CDR3 nucleotides: TGTGCCAGTCAGGGGGCGGGAGGGCTCTACGAGCAGTACTTC.

The genes are TRBV5-1 and TRBJ2-5; TRBD2 might be the D (5 bases). Trimming pared 3 bases from V and 0 bases from J, leaving 15 bases between. The CDR3 extends over 16 amino acids. Germline V gene lookup returns CDR1 SGHRS and CDR2 YFSETQ. The CDR3 here is CASSWRVDEYQETQYF. The CDR3 DNA reads as TGCGCCAGCAGCTGGCGGGTCGACGAGTACCAAGAGACCCAGTACTTC.

This chain joins TRBV11-3 and TRBJ2-2; TRBD1 or TRBD2 may be the D gene (5 bases each). The germline V gene encodes CDR1 SGHNT and CDR2 YENEEA. CDR3 length: 15 amino acids. V shed 5 bases and J shed 7 bases, with 17 bases lying between them. The CDR3 reads CASSQTPQRGGELFF. DNA of the CDR3: TGTGCCAGCAGCCAGACACCTCAGAGGGGCGGGGAGCTGTTTTTT.

V gene TRBV20-1 combines with J gene TRBJ2-1; 10 nucleotides align to TRBD2. Germline lookup yields CDR1 DFQATT and CDR2 SNEGSKA (reference sequence). The CDR3 spans 14 residues. V trimming: 5 bases; J trimming: 9 bases; junction bases outside the gene matches: 10. For the CDR3, the DNA is TGCAGTGCTGCACCTAGCGGGAGAAGTGGTGAGCAGTTCTTC. The encoded protein is CSAAPSGRSGEQFF.

The chain uses TRBV11-2 and TRBJ1-5; 8 nucleotides line up with TRBD1. With V trimmed by 5 bases and J by 0 bases, 6 bases remained unmatched. This CDR3 spans 16 amino acids. Germline loops: CDR1 SGHAT, CDR2 FQNNGV. Here the CDR3 reads CASSAQGGYSNQPQHF. The CDR3 DNA reads TGTGCCAGCAGCGCACAGGGGGGTTATAGCAATCAGCCCCAGCATTTT.

This clonotype was seen only a few times. The V call is TRBV12-3 or TRBV12-4, the J call TRBJ1-1, with TRBD1 as a possible D gene (6 bases). V lost 2 bases to trimming and J lost 5 bases, with 9 bases between them. There are 13 residues in the CDR3. The CDR3 DNA reads TGTGCCAGCAGTTTAAGGGGGGAAACTGAAGCTTTCTTT. This encodes CASSLRGETEAFF.

This clonotype has only a few counts. The J gene is TRBJ2-1, the V gene TRBV28; D possibly matches TRBD1 or TRBD2 (6 bases each). Per germline, CDR1 MDHEN and CDR2 SYDVKM. CDR3 length: 17 residues. V was shortened by 8 bases and J by 4 bases, with 24 bases between the two germline ends. The CDR3 coding sequence is TGTGCCAGCTTCGAAGGGGGAGGATGGGGGGTTTACAATGAGCAGTTCTTC. It encodes CASFEGGGWGVYNEQFF.

This clonotype was recorded a few times. This rearrangement joins TRBV29-1 to TRBJ2-1; 8 bases align to TRBD2. The CDR3 sequence is 13 residues long. The V gene end was trimmed by 6 bases and the J gene end by 8 bases; junction bases not matched to a gene: 9. From germline, CDR1 is SQVTM and CDR2 ANQGSEA. The CDR3 region has the DNA TGCAGCGTGGCACAGGGACTAGGAGATGAGCAGTTCTTC. It encodes CSVAQGLGDEQFF.

This clonotype has only a few counts. The chain joins TRBV11-2 to TRBJ2-7, with D possibly TRBD2 on 6 matching bases. V lost 0 bases to trimming and J lost 3 bases, with 12 bases between them. This CDR3 contains 15 residues. Germline V gene data show CDR1 as SGHAT and CDR2 as FQNNGV. CDR3 nucleotides: TGTGCCAGCAGCTTAGACGGGCGACTAGACTACGAGCAGTACTTC. This encodes CASSLDGRLDYEQYF.

The chain uses TRBV30 and TRBJ2-2; D tentatively fits TRBD1 or TRBD2 (5 bases each). CDR3 size: 14 residues. Per germline, CDR1 GTSNPN and CDR2 SVGIG (reference sequence). V gave up 2 bases and J gave up 7 bases, with 14 bases separating them. The CDR3 nucleotides read TGTGCCTGGAGTTCGGGACCCACCCTCGGGGAGCTGTTTTTT. Translation: CAWSSGPTLGELFF.

The V gene is TRBV10-1, the J gene TRBJ2-5; D perhaps matches TRBD2 (6 bases). V was pared by 5 bases and J by 5 bases, with 9 bases between. The CDR3 covers 12 residues. Germline assignment: CDR1 WNHNN and CDR2 SYGVQD (reference sequence). The chain's CDR3 is CASSKEGETQYF. The CDR3 DNA reads as TGCGCCAGCAGTAAGGAGGGGGAGACCCAGTACTTC.

The rearrangement joins TRBV24-1 to TRBJ1-1, with D tentatively TRBD1 (5 bases). The V gene lost 4 bases and the J gene lost 8 bases, with 13 bases spanning the gap. Looked up from germline, CDR1 is KGHDR and CDR2 is SFDVKD. The CDR3 runs 13 residues. The chain's CDR3 is CATSDRWDQEAFF. The CDR3 bases are TGTGCCACCAGTGACCGTTGGGACCAAGAAGCTTTCTTT.

V is TRBV4-1 and J is TRBJ2-3; 12 positions match TRBD2. Germline values: CDR1 MGHRA, CDR2 YSYEKL. Germline trimming cut 3 bases from V and 3 bases from J; bases unmatched to any gene: 4. The CDR3 length is 16 residues. CDR3 coding DNA: TGCGCCAGCAGCCAGCTAGCGGGAGGGCCGACAGATACGCAGTATTTT. Translated: CASSQLAGGPTDTQYF.

This clonotype was detected only a few times. The chain's CDR3 is CASSDRPWEGEPRYYNEQFF. The CDR3 DNA reads as TGTGCCAGCAGCGACCGACCGTGGGAGGGGGAGCCCCGATATTACAATGAGCAGTTCTTC. The rearrangement uses TRBV9 and TRBJ2-1, with a tentative D call TRBD2 (7 bases). Looked up from germline, CDR1 is SGDLS and CDR2 is YYNGEE. Deletions cut 3 bases from V and 4 bases from J, with 29 bases between. This CDR3 has 20 amino acids.

The chain couples TRBV20-1 to TRBJ2-5, with unresolved D. The CDR3 runs 12 residues. Per germline, CDR1 DFQATT and CDR2 SNEGSKA (reference sequence). V lost 3 bases to trimming and J lost 2 bases, with 7 bases between them. The CDR3 here is CSASGAQETQYF. The CDR3 DNA reads TGCAGTGCTAGCGGAGCGCAAGAGACCCAGTACTTC.

This clonotype has just a few counts. The genes are TRBV5-1 and TRBJ2-7; no firm D call. V lost 0 bases, J lost 2 bases, and 15 bases lay in between. This CDR3 has 16 residues. CDR1 is SGHRS, CDR2 YFSETQ, per germline. This chain's CDR3 is CASSLDSAREAYEQYF. The CDR3 DNA is TGCGCCAGCAGCTTGGACAGCGCTCGAGAGGCCTACGAGCAGTACTTC.

This clonotype showed up just a few times. The J gene is TRBJ2-7, the V gene TRBV20-1; TRBD2 matches at 16 bases. The CDR3 extends over 15 amino acids. CDR1 DFQATT and CDR2 SNEGSKA come from the germline V gene (reference sequence). V lost 5 bases, J lost 5 bases, and 6 bases stayed unmatched. The CDR3 reads CSALGLAGGPNEQYF. CDR3 in DNA: TGCAGTGCTTTGGGACTAGCGGGAGGGCCTAACGAGCAGTACTTC.

The J gene is TRBJ1-1, the V gene TRBV11-2, with 7 positions matching TRBD1. Germline CDR1 is SGHAT and CDR2 is FQNNGV. The CDR3 is made up of 16 amino acids. V gave up 7 bases and J gave up 0 bases; unmatched junction bases: 11. CDR3 sequence (DNA): TGTGCCAGCACCCCGATACAGGGGCCCATGAACACTGAAGCTTTCTTT. It specifies CASTPIQGPMNTEAFF.

The V call is TRBV20-1, the J call TRBJ2-1; 12 positions agree with TRBD1. The V gene's germline CDR1 is DFQATT and CDR2 SNEGSKA (reference sequence). V dropped 2 bases and J dropped 0; count of bases not matched to a gene: 17. The CDR3 totals 21 residues. CDR3 in amino acids: CSARYLGDRGRRSVSYNEQFF. CDR3 sequence (DNA): TGCAGTGCTAGATACCTTGGGGACAGGGGGCGCCGTTCCGTCTCCTACAATGAGCAGTTCTTC.

This clonotype came up a few times. The chain joins TRBV5-1 to TRBJ1-5; TRBD1 matches at 8 bases. This CDR3 has 15 amino acids. V was clipped by 4 bases and J by 7 bases; unmatched bases: 10. Germline V gene data show CDR1 as SGHRS and CDR2 as YFSETQ. The chain's CDR3 is CASSPDRGSGQPQHF. CDR3 DNA: TGCGCCAGCAGCCCAGACAGGGGAAGTGGACAGCCCCAGCATTTT.

This chain uses TRBV7-2 with TRBJ2-1, with 8 nucleotides matching TRBD2. In germline, CDR1 is SGHTA, CDR2 FQGNSA. The CDR3 contains 16 residues. The V segment lost 5 bases and the J segment 6 bases; nucleotides outside the gene matches: 12. CDR3 loop: CASSTQGLAAGNEQFF. CDR3 DNA: TGTGCCAGCAGCACCCAAGGACTAGCCGCCGGCAATGAGCAGTTCTTC.